This T cell receptor beta chain comes out of a study of blood T cell repertoires in COVID-19. Authors' processing steps: Amplification of reference gene primers was used by the study to estimate nucleated cell counts. Sequencing was performed with immunoSEQ multiplex PCR; in TCRdb, only in-frame clones are kept and a portion is missing. The V and J calls and the clone size are those of that table, but D and trimming were determined from the DNA. The table lists 250,000 to 300,000 clones, roughly 88% of them singletons. Germline V gene sequence: CDR1 SEHNR, CDR2 FQNEAQ (reference sequence). The CDR3 spans 14 residues. V was cut by 5 bases and J by 1 base, with 11 bases left in between. Comment on this clone: This sample also contains other DNA sequences that code for the same CDR3.

The source is a woman aged 25 to 39 who had recovered from COVID-19. The V gene is TRBV7-9, the J gene TRBJ1-1; D possibly corresponds to TRBD1 (5 bases). Sequencing was carried out using PBMCs or T cells enriched from blood (not recorded which). The CDR3 loop is CASSPRDRNTEAFF. In DNA, the CDR3 is TGTGCCAGCAGCCCGCGGGACCGGAACACTGAAGCTTTCTTT.